The next 27 T cell receptor beta chains were all read from a single sample in a study of blood T cell repertoires in COVID-19. TCRdb's table, derived via immunoSEQ multiplex PCR, lists solely in-frame clones and lacks some. The sample shows 400,000 or so clones, 85% to 90% of them seen only once. The material sequenced was peripheral blood. These receptor sequences come from a human donor in a cohort sampled during active COVID-19.

This chain joins TRBV2 and TRBJ1-5; D possibly corresponds to TRBD1 (6 bases). The CDR3 has 15 amino acids. The germline CDR1 and CDR2 sequences are SNHLY and FYNNEI. V was pared by 4 bases and J by 5 bases, with 15 bases between. The CDR3 loop is CASSGLQGGDQPQHF. CDR3 nucleotide sequence: TGTGCCAGCAGTGGGTTACAGGGAGGGGATCAGCCCCAGCATTTT.

The chain joins TRBV28 to TRBJ2-7; TRBD1 aligns across 7 bases. The CDR3 runs to 14 residues. The V gene end was trimmed by 6 bases and the J gene end by 4 bases; junction bases not matched to a gene: 9. In germline, CDR1 is MDHEN, CDR2 SYDVKM. This chain's CDR3 is CASRRGTENYEQYF. The CDR3 nucleotides are TGTGCCAGCAGACGTGGGACAGAGAATTACGAGCAGTACTTC.

The chain has TRBV7-6 and TRBJ2-4; D perhaps matches TRBD1 (7 bases). Germline V CDR1 and CDR2: SGHVS, FNYEAQ. The V and J ends lost 5 bases and 6 bases respectively, with 20 bases between them. CDR3 size: 16 residues. The CDR3: CASSPGGLSPGNIQYF. The DNA for the CDR3 is TGTGCCAGCAGCCCAGGGGGACTCAGCCCGGGAAACATTCAGTACTTC.

V and J are TRBV28 and TRBJ1-1; D is ambiguous. In germline, CDR1 is MDHEN, CDR2 SYDVKM. Trimming shortened V by 10 bases and J by 2 bases, and 11 bases separated the two germline ends. CDR3 length: 12 residues. The CDR3 DNA sequence: TGTGCCACTTGGAACAGTAACACTGAAGCTTTCTTT. As protein: CATWNSNTEAFF.

The genes are TRBV6-1 and TRBJ1-3; D unclear. Per the germline V gene, CDR1 is MNHNS and CDR2 is SASEGT. Trimming shortened V by 2 bases and J by 0 bases, and 5 bases separated the two germline ends. The CDR3 has 14 residues. The CDR3: CASSEFLSGNTIYF. For the CDR3, the DNA is TGTGCCAGCAGTGAATTTCTCTCTGGAAACACCATATATTTT.

This clone was picked up a small number of times. CDR3 sequence: CASSQGATKGYTF. CDR3 in DNA: TGTGCCAGCAGCCAAGGGGCCACTAAGGGCTACACCTTC. This chain joins TRBV12-3 or TRBV12-4 and TRBJ1-2, with D possibly matching TRBD1 (5 bases). Trimming stripped 6 bases from V and 8 bases from J, with 16 bases between. The CDR3 runs 13 residues.

This clone was found once. Here the CDR3 DNA reads TGCACCAGCAGCCCCCTCCGGGACTACTGTGACAATGAGCAGTTCTTC. Protein product: CTSSPLRDYCDNEQFF. This rearrangement joins TRBV1 to TRBJ2-1; TRBD2, the table's D call, lacks a check against the DNA. TRBV1 is an annotated pseudogene. CDR3 length: 16 residues.

This chain links TRBV15 with TRBJ2-7; the match to TRBD1 covers 7 bases. CDR3 length equals 15 residues. V lost 0 bases to trimming and J lost 1 base; unmatched junction nucleotides: 3. Germline assignment: CDR1 LNHNV and CDR2 YYDKDF (reference sequence). The chain's CDR3 is CATSRDEGQSYEQYF. CDR3 sequence (DNA): TGTGCCACCAGCAGAGACGAGGGACAGTCCTACGAGCAGTACTTC.

This clone has a handful of counts. The gene calls are TRBV5-6 and TRBJ1-5; D remains unclear. CDR1 is SGHDT and CDR2 is YYEEEE in the germline V gene. V was pared by 2 bases and J by 7 bases, with 13 bases between. This CDR3 has 14 amino acids. The CDR3 loop reads CASSFRGKEQPQHF. DNA of the CDR3: TGTGCCAGCAGCTTTAGAGGGAAGGAGCAGCCCCAGCATTTT. Full variable domain (missing parts from reference TRBV5-6 and TRBJ1-5): DAGVTQSPTHLIKTRGQQVTLRCSPKSGHDTVSWYQQALGQGPQFIFQYYEEEERQRGNFPDRFSGHQFPNYSSELNVNALLLGDSALYLCASSFRGKEQPQHFGDGTRLSIL.

The rearrangement links TRBV18 to TRBJ2-1; D not resolved. This CDR3 has 13 residues. V lost 5 bases and J lost 4, with 9 bases in between. The V gene's germline CDR1 is KGHSH and CDR2 LQKENI. The DNA of the CDR3 is TGTGCCAGCTCAGAGTTACGGTACAATGAGCAGTTCTTC. Residues: CASSELRYNEQFF.

This chain uses TRBV4-2 with TRBJ2-2; 9 bases fit TRBD2. Germline lookup yields CDR1 LGHNA and CDR2 YNFKEQ. This CDR3 comprises 16 residues. Losses at the gene ends were 0 bases for V and 6 bases for J; bases not matched to a gene: 5. The DNA for the CDR3 is TGTGCCAGCAGCCAAGATGCGGGGGGGGCAGCCGGGGAGCTGTTTTTT. Translating it yields CASSQDAGGAAGELFF.

This clone is a singleton in its sample. This rearrangement joins TRBV5-1 to TRBJ1-6; 9 bases line up with TRBD1. The CDR3 totals 19 residues. Germline V lookup: CDR1 SGHRS, CDR2 YFSETQ. The J segment lost 7 bases and the V segment lost 2 bases, leaving 16 bases of the junction unmatched. The CDR3 reads CASSFGSSGTGRVNSPLHF. DNA for the CDR3: TGCGCCAGCAGCTTCGGGTCCTCCGGGACAGGGAGAGTGAATTCACCCCTCCACTTT.

The chain links TRBV30 to TRBJ2-3; TRBD1 matches 8 bases. This CDR3 comprises 16 residues. With 5 bases clipped from V and 2 bases from J, the junction kept 12 bases outside the gene matches. Germline V gene sequence: CDR1 GTSNPN, CDR2 SVGIG (reference sequence). DNA of the CDR3: TGTGCCTGGGACAGGGGTGCATATGGGGACACAGATACGCAGTATTTT. Protein sequence: CAWDRGAYGDTDTQYF. The entire variable domain, with the rest obtained from reference TRBV30 and TRBJ2-3, is as follows: SQTIHQWPATLVQPVGSPLSLECTVEGTSNPNLYWYRQAAGRGLQLLFYSVGIGQISSEVPQNLSASRPQDRQFILSSKKLLLSDSGFYLCAWDRGAYGDTDTQYFGPGTRLTVL.

In nucleotides, the CDR3 is TGTGCCAGCAGCCAAGATGAGGCGGGAGGGTTCGATGAGCAGTTCTTC. It translates to CASSQDEAGGFDEQFF. The V call is TRBV3-1 (or the pseudogene TRBV3-2), the J call TRBJ2-1; 9 positions agree with TRBD2. The V and J ends lost 0 bases and 8 bases, in that order; junction bases with no gene match: 8. Germline-derived CDR1 and CDR2 are LGHDT and YNNKEL (reference sequence). The CDR3 is 16 residues long.

The J gene is TRBJ1-2, the V gene TRBV2; the D is unclear. The V and J ends lost 7 bases and 10 bases respectively, with 19 bases between them. This CDR3 region has 13 residues. Germline CDR1 and CDR2: SNHLY and FYNNEI. CDR3 DNA: TGTGCCAGCAATGGGGAGTCGGGAAAGCCCTACACCTTC. Its translation: CASNGESGKPYTF. Filled out from reference TRBV2 and TRBJ1-2, the complete variable domain reads EPEVTQTPSHQVTQMGQEVILRCVPISNHLYFYWYRQILGQKVEFLVSFYNNEISEKSEIFDDQFSVERPDGSNFTLKIRSTKLEDSAMYFCASNGESGKPYTFGSGTRLTVV.

The chain is built from TRBV3-1 (or the pseudogene TRBV3-2) and TRBJ2-7; tentative D call: TRBD2 (5 bases). The V and J ends lost 0 bases and 1 base respectively, with 13 bases between them. Germline V gene lookup returns CDR1 LGHDT and CDR2 YNNKEL (reference sequence). The CDR3 spans 16 residues. DNA for the CDR3: TGTGCCAGCAGCCAAGAACCTAGGGAGTCGTCCTACGAGCAGTACTTC. Translating gives CASSQEPRESSYEQYF.

The chain is built from TRBV27 and TRBJ1-1, with TRBD1 matching over 7 bases. Unmatched junction bases numbered 8, after V lost 1 base and J lost 3 bases. The germline V gene has CDR1 MNHEY and CDR2 SMNVEV (reference sequence). The length of the CDR3 is 16 residues. The CDR3 bases are TGTGCCAGCAGTTTATTTGCAAGGACAGGCTACACTGAAGCTTTCTTT. Translation: CASSLFARTGYTEAFF.

The chain has TRBV18 and TRBJ1-2; the D gene is possibly TRBD1 (6 bases). This CDR3 is 15 amino acids long. Germline-derived CDR1 and CDR2 are KGHSH and LQKENI. V lost 3 bases and J lost 2, with 13 bases in between. The CDR3 reads CASSPRGQGNYGYTF. In DNA form, the CDR3 reads TGTGCCAGCTCACCTCGCGGCCAGGGGAACTATGGCTACACCTTC.

The chain recombines TRBV2 with TRBJ1-1, with D possibly being TRBD1 (6 bases). The CDR3 is 12 amino acids. Germline V gene lookup returns CDR1 SNHLY and CDR2 FYNNEI. The V and J ends lost 6 bases and 8 bases respectively, with 13 bases between them. The CDR3 bases are TGTGCCAGCAGCATACAGGGAGTAGAAGCTTTCTTT. Protein product: CASSIQGVEAFF.

This clone has only one observation. The J gene is TRBJ1-1, the V gene TRBV10-3; tentatively, D is TRBD1 (5 bases). V lost 1 base and J 0 bases, leaving 12 bases between the germline ends. This CDR3 is 16 amino acids long. Germline V CDR1 and CDR2: ENHRY, SYGVKD. CDR3 DNA sequence: TGTGCCATCAGTGAGTGGAGCAGGGAAATGAACACTGAAGCTTTCTTT. Translating it yields CAISEWSREMNTEAFF.

With regard to this clone: Other DNA sequences of this sample code for an identical CDR3. The chain recombines TRBV7-9 with TRBJ1-3; D is unresolved. The CDR3 runs to 12 residues. CDR1 and CDR2 from the germline V gene are SEHNR and FQNEAQ (reference sequence). The V gene lost 5 bases and the J gene lost 4 bases, with 6 bases spanning the gap. CDR3 region: CASSPLGNTIYF. DNA for the CDR3: TGTGCCAGCAGCCCACTCGGAAACACCATATATTTT.

The rearrangement links TRBV28 to TRBJ2-7, with 8 bases aligning to TRBD1. Germline V lookup: CDR1 MDHEN, CDR2 SYDVKM. The CDR3 covers 16 residues. The V segment lost 2 bases and the J segment 2 bases; nucleotides outside the gene matches: 8. In nucleotides, the CDR3 is TGTGCCAGCAGTTTACCGCAGGGGGCATCACCCTACGAGCAGTACTTC. Amino acids: CASSLPQGASPYEQYF.

This clone was counted a few times. V usage is TRBV11-3 and J usage is TRBJ1-1; D unresolved. The ends were cut back, 3 bases at V and 4 bases at J, with 9 bases in the middle. CDR3 length: 13 amino acids. From germline, CDR1 is SGHNT and CDR2 YENEEA. The CDR3 reads CASSFRTGTEAFF. The DNA for the CDR3 is TGTGCCAGCAGCTTCCGAACGGGCACTGAAGCTTTCTTT.

CDR3 loop: CASSIGYAGGRDTQYF. CDR3 coding DNA: TGTGCCAGTAGTATAGGATACGCGGGGGGACGAGATACGCAGTATTTT. The J gene is TRBJ2-3, the V gene TRBV19; 8 bases map to TRBD2. J lost 5 bases, V lost 1 base, and 8 bases had no gene match. The CDR3 runs to 16 residues. Germline CDR1 is LNHDA and CDR2 is SQIVND (reference sequence).

This chain connects TRBV6-1 to TRBJ2-5, with 7 bases matching TRBD2. The CDR3 runs to 16 residues. The V gene end was trimmed by 1 base and the J gene end by 5 bases; junction bases not matched to a gene: 10. Germline V CDR1 and CDR2: MNHNS, SASEGT. The CDR3 loop reads CASSEVFGGGGETQYF. CDR3 nucleotides: TGTGCCAGCAGTGAAGTATTTGGCGGGGGAGGGGAGACCCAGTACTTC.

The sample holds one count of this clone. This may come from a read error, since a much larger clone is one base off. Other DNA sequences in the sample encode the same CDR3. V gene TRBV29-1 combines with J gene TRBJ1-2; D is perhaps TRBD1 (6 bases). V was cut by 6 bases and J by 5 bases, with 10 bases left in between. The CDR3 has 11 residues. CDR1 is SQVTM, CDR2 ANQGSEA, per germline. The CDR3 DNA follows: TGCAGCGTGGACAGTCTATATGGCTACACCTTC. Translation: CSVDSLYGYTF.

V gene TRBV4-2 combines with J gene TRBJ1-1; D remains ambiguous. CDR3 length equals 15 residues. From germline, CDR1 is LGHNA and CDR2 YNFKEQ. V lost 1 base and J 0 bases, leaving 9 bases between the germline ends. CDR3 sequence reads: CASSQVALMNTEAFF. For the CDR3, the DNA is TGTGCCAGCAGCCAAGTAGCCCTCATGAACACTGAAGCTTTCTTT.